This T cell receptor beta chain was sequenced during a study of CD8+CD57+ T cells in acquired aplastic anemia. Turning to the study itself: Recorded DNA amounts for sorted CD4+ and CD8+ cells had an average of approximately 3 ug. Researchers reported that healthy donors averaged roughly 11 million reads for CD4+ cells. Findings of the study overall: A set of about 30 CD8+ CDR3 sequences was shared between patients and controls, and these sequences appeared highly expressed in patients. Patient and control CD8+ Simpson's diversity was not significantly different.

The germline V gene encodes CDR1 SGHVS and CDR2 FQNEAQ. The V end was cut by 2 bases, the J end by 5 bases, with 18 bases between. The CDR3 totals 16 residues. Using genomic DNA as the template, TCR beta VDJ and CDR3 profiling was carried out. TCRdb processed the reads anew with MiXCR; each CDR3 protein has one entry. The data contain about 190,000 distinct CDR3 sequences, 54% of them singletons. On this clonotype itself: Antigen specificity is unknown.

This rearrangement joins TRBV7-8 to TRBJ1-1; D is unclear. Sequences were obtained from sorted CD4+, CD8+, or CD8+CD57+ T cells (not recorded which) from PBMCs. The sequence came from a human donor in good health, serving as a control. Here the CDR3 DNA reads TGTGCCAGCAGCTTATCCGGGCCATTAGGGTCGACTGAAGCTTTCTTT. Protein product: CASSLSGPLGSTEAFF.